The 25 T cell receptor beta chains below were found in one sample sequenced in a study of CD8 T cells in Susac syndrome. RNA amounts of 0.5 to 1 ug underwent reverse transcription with random hexamers. TCRdb itself ran the immunoSEQ multiplex PCR reads through MiXCR, one entry per CDR3 protein. The data hold about 150,000 distinct CDR3 sequences, with under 95% observed a single time. The material sequenced was CD4+ T cells from PBMCs. The receptors originated from a human donor with multiple sclerosis.

The rearrangement uses TRBV7-9 and TRBJ2-3; D may match TRBD1 or TRBD2 (5 bases each). This CDR3 is 17 amino acids long. V lost 3 bases, J lost 6 bases, and 22 bases lay in between. The germline V gene encodes CDR1 SEHNR and CDR2 FQNEAQ (reference sequence). This CDR3 reads CASSLGDGGSYRDTQYF. CDR3 DNA sequence: TGTGCCAGCAGCTTGGGGGACGGCGGGTCTTATCGGGATACGCAGTATTTT. Full variable domain (missing parts from reference TRBV7-9 and TRBJ2-3): DTGVSQNPRHKITKRGQNVTFRCDPISEHNRLYWYRQTLGQGPEFLTYFQNEAQLEKSRLLSDRFSAERPKGSFSTLEIQRTEQGDSAMYLCASSLGDGGSYRDTQYFGPGTRLTVL.

CDR3 loop: CATSGAGENTDTQYF. The DNA of the CDR3 is TGTGCCACCAGTGGAGCGGGGGAAAACACAGATACGCAGTATTTT. The V call is TRBV24-1, the J call TRBJ2-3, with TRBD2 matching 8 bases. Germline loops: CDR1 KGHDR, CDR2 SFDVKD. The CDR3 is 15 amino acids. Trimming at V came to 5 bases and at J to 2 bases, leaving 5 bases not matched to a gene.

This chain joins TRBV27 and TRBJ1-1, with TRBD1 matching 8 bases. This CDR3 is built from 15 residues. The J segment lost 4 bases and the V segment lost 2 bases, leaving 6 bases of the junction unmatched. CDR1 is MNHEY and CDR2 is SMNVEV in the germline V gene (reference sequence). In nucleotides, the CDR3 is TGTGCCAGCAGTTTAAACGGACAGGGTTTCACTGAAGCTTTCTTT. Amino acids: CASSLNGQGFTEAFF.

The chain combines TRBV3-1 with TRBJ2-5, with D perhaps matching TRBD1 (5 bases). Germline V CDR1 and CDR2: LGHDT, YNNKEL (reference sequence). The CDR3 extends over 14 amino acids. V was shortened by 0 bases and J by 7 bases, with 12 bases between the two germline ends. The CDR3 coding sequence is TGTGCCAGCAGCCAAGATTCCCAGGGCTTGACCCAGTACTTC. This gives the protein CASSQDSQGLTQYF.

The chain joins TRBV9 to TRBJ2-1, with D possibly being TRBD2 (6 bases). Germline V gene sequence: CDR1 SGDLS, CDR2 YYNGEE. The CDR3 covers 16 residues. V lost 0 bases and J 1 base, leaving 11 bases between the germline ends. CDR3 loop: CASSVGTSHSYNEQFF. In DNA, the CDR3 is TGTGCCAGCAGCGTAGGAACTAGCCATTCCTACAATGAGCAGTTCTTC.

This clonotype was observed once. The rearrangement links TRBV7-2 to TRBJ1-4; possible D gene TRBD1, 5 bases. The CDR3 spans 15 residues. Germline CDR1 is SGHTA and CDR2 is FQGNSA. The germline V and J ends were trimmed by 4 bases and 5 bases, with 14 bases remaining between them. Here the CDR3 DNA reads TGTGCCAGCAGCTCCCGGGGCGAAGGGAATGAAAAACTGTTTTTT. Amino acid sequence: CASSSRGEGNEKLFF. The variable domain in full, completed from reference TRBV7-2 and TRBJ1-4, reads GAGVSQSPSNKVTEKGKDVELRCDPISGHTALYWYRQSLGQGLEFLIYFQGNSAPDKSGLPSDRFSAERTGGSVSTLTIQRTQQEDSAVYLCASSSRGEGNEKLFFGSGTQLSVL.

The rearrangement uses TRBV4-1 and TRBJ2-4; D is possibly TRBD2 (6 bases). The V end lost 3 bases, the J end lost 0 bases, and 9 bases lay between the germline ends. The CDR3 is 15 residues long. The V gene's germline CDR1 is MGHRA and CDR2 YSYEKL. The CDR3 DNA is TGCGCCAGCAGCCAGGTAGCGGTAGCCAAAAACATTCAGTACTTC. Amino acid sequence: CASSQVAVAKNIQYF.

This chain links TRBV27 with TRBJ2-7; 10 nucleotides line up with TRBD2. V shed 6 bases and J 5 bases; nucleotides not matched to a gene: 4. CDR3 length: 13 amino acids. The V gene's germline CDR1 is MNHEY and CDR2 SMNVEV (reference sequence). For the CDR3, the DNA is TGTGCCAGCAGAACTAGCGGGGCCCACGAGCAGTACTTC. It yields the protein CASRTSGAHEQYF.

The chain carries TRBV7-2 and TRBJ2-5, with 13 positions matching TRBD2. CDR3 length: 15 residues. Germline lookup yields CDR1 SGHTA and CDR2 FQGNSA. V dropped 5 bases and J dropped 5; count of bases not matched to a gene: 5. CDR3 nucleotide sequence: TGTGCCAGCAGCCCAACGACTAGCGGGGGGGAGACCCAGTACTTC. As protein: CASSPTTSGGETQYF.

The chain links TRBV4-3 to TRBJ1-5; TRBD1 matches 7 bases. V dropped 3 bases and J dropped 5; count of bases not matched to a gene: 7. CDR3 length: 15 amino acids. The germline V gene encodes CDR1 LGHNA and CDR2 YSLEER. The CDR3 sequence is CASSQPEGADQPQHF. The CDR3 DNA reads TGCGCCAGCAGCCAGCCTGAGGGGGCAGATCAGCCCCAGCATTTT.

The rearrangement joins TRBV7-2 to TRBJ1-2; D may be TRBD1 (5 bases). Germline values: CDR1 SGHTA, CDR2 FQGNSA. Trimming shortened V by 5 bases and J by 5 bases, and 21 bases separated the two germline ends. The CDR3 is made up of 16 amino acids. In DNA form, the CDR3 reads TGTGCCAGCAGCCTTTCCGGGGGACCATCCGTGTATGGCTACACCTTC. Its translation is CASSLSGGPSVYGYTF.

The chain uses TRBV2 and TRBJ2-5; D is possibly TRBD1 or TRBD2 (6 bases each). Germline V gives CDR1 SNHLY, CDR2 FYNNEI. V lost 6 bases and J lost 4, with 18 bases in between. The CDR3 runs to 15 residues. Here the CDR3 DNA reads TGTGCCAGCAGGAGGGGGGACTGGAAGGGAGAGACCCAGTACTTC. Protein: CASRRGDWKGETQYF. Full variable domain (remainder filled in from reference TRBV2 and TRBJ2-5): EPEVTQTPSHQVTQMGQEVILRCVPISNHLYFYWYRQILGQKVEFLVSFYNNEISEKSEIFDDQFSVERPDGSNFTLKIRSTKLEDSAMYFCASRRGDWKGETQYFGPGTRLLVL.

This clonotype has only one observation. The rearrangement links TRBV5-1 to TRBJ2-5, with D maybe TRBD2 (5 bases). V gave up 4 bases and J gave up 3 bases, with 10 bases separating them. CDR1 is SGHRS, CDR2 YFSETQ, per germline. The CDR3 runs 13 residues. CDR3 sequence: CASSRAREETQYF. The CDR3 coding sequence is TGCGCCAGCAGCCGCGCGAGGGAAGAGACCCAGTACTTC.

V usage is TRBV4-3 and J usage is TRBJ2-5, with 9 bases fitting TRBD2. Trimming took 4 bases from V and 4 from J; bases not matched to a gene: 13. The CDR3 totals 17 residues. The germline CDR1 and CDR2 sequences are LGHNA and YSLEER. The CDR3 here is CASSLSHGTSNRETQYF. CDR3 coding DNA: TGCGCCAGCAGCCTCAGCCACGGGACTAGCAATCGAGAGACCCAGTACTTC.

The chain is built from TRBV12-1 and TRBJ1-1. TRBV12-1 is classified as a pseudogene. The CDR3 has 12 amino acids. The CDR3, as DNA: TGTGCCAGCAGCCAAAAACAGAAGGAAGCTTTCTTT. Its protein product is CASSQKQKEAFF.

In this sample, this clonotype turned up once. V gene TRBV5-4 combines with J gene TRBJ2-5, with 14 bases that match TRBD2. With 4 bases clipped from V and 3 bases from J, the junction kept 5 bases outside the gene matches. CDR1 and CDR2 (germline): SGHNT, YYREEE (reference sequence). The CDR3 runs 16 residues. As DNA, the CDR3 is TGTGCCAGCAGCCTCCTGGGACTAGCGGGGGAAGAGACCCAGTACTTC. Its translation is CASSLLGLAGEETQYF.

This sequence joins TRBV24-1 and TRBJ2-7; D may be TRBD1 or TRBD2 (6 bases each). This CDR3 has 15 residues. Looked up from germline, CDR1 is KGHDR and CDR2 is SFDVKD. Deletions cut 2 bases from V and 5 bases from J, with 15 bases between. In DNA form, the CDR3 reads TGTGCCACCAGTGATTCTAGAGCCGGGGGCAACGAGCAGTACTTC. Translating gives CATSDSRAGGNEQYF.

The V call is TRBV5-1, the J call TRBJ2-5, with TRBD1 as a possible D gene (6 bases). CDR3 length: 16 residues. The germline CDR1 and CDR2 sequences are SGHRS and YFSETQ. Deletions cut 0 bases from V and 1 base from J, with 13 bases between. CDR3 region: CASSLVMGRGQETQYF. The DNA for the CDR3 is TGCGCCAGCAGCTTGGTGATGGGCAGGGGCCAAGAGACCCAGTACTTC.

This clonotype was observed a single time. The chain is built from TRBV6-1 and TRBJ1-1; D remains unclear. CDR1 and CDR2 (germline): MNHNS, SASEGT. V lost 4 bases and J 1 base, leaving 10 bases between the germline ends. The length of the CDR3 is 14 residues. The CDR3: CASSARGENTEAFF. The CDR3 nucleotides read TGTGCCAGCAGTGCCCGGGGAGAGAACACTGAAGCTTTCTTT.

The chain joins TRBV12-3 or TRBV12-4 to TRBJ1-3; D call uncertain. The CDR3 spans 13 residues. The ends were cut back, 4 bases at V and 0 bases at J, with 4 bases in the middle. This CDR3 is CASSSHSGNTIYF. The CDR3 DNA reads as TGTGCCAGCAGTTCTCACTCTGGAAACACCATATATTTT.

V and J are TRBV6-5 and TRBJ1-5; D is uncertain. CDR1 and CDR2 from the germline V gene are MNHEY and SVGAGI. This CDR3 region has 13 residues. Trimming cost V 2 bases and J 0 bases, with 2 bases left between them. DNA for the CDR3: TGTGCCAGCAGTTACGGTAGCAATCAGCCCCAGCATTTT. This encodes CASSYGSNQPQHF.

DNA of the CDR3: TGTGCCAGCAGTCGCCATAGCGGAGAGCCCTACGAGCAGTACTTC. Translation gives CASSRHSGEPYEQYF. This rearrangement joins TRBV7-2 to TRBJ2-7; D is perhaps TRBD2 (6 bases). V shed 6 bases and J shed 2 bases, with 17 bases lying between them. The CDR3 is 15 amino acids. Germline V gene sequence: CDR1 SGHTA, CDR2 FQGNSA.

This chain links TRBV7-3 with TRBJ2-1, with D perhaps matching TRBD1 (5 bases). V shed 3 bases and J shed 8 bases, with 11 bases lying between them. Germline-derived CDR1 and CDR2 are SGHTA and FQGTGA. There are 13 residues in the CDR3. The CDR3 sequence: CASSFGQSDEQFF. The DNA of the CDR3 is TGTGCCAGCAGCTTTGGACAATCGGATGAGCAGTTCTTC.

V usage is TRBV14 and J usage is TRBJ2-1; D ambiguous. This CDR3 spans 14 amino acids. Germline CDR1 is SGHDN and CDR2 is FVKESK. V dropped 1 base and J dropped 9 bases, with 13 bases sitting between them. For the CDR3, the DNA is TGTGCCAGCAGCCAAGTTAACGTACTGAGTGAGCAGTTCTTC. This codes for CASSQVNVLSEQFF.

CDR3 residues: CASSVDTGRGYTF. Written as DNA, the CDR3 is TGTGCCAGCAGCGTAGATACAGGGCGTGGCTACACCTTC. The chain links TRBV9 to TRBJ1-2; possible D gene TRBD1, 6 bases. The V and J ends lost 0 bases and 7 bases respectively, with 10 bases between them. The CDR3 runs to 13 residues. Germline V gene lookup returns CDR1 SGDLS and CDR2 YYNGEE.